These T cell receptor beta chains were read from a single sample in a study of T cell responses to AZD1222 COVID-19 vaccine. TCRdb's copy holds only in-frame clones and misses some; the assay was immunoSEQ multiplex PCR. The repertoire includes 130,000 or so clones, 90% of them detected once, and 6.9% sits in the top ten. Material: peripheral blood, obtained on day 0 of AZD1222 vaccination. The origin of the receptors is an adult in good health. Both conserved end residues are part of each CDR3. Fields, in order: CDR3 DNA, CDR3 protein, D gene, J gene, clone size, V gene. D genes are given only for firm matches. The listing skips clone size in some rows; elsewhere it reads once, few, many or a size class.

CDR3 DNA: TGTGCTAGCGGGATGGGGGCAGGGCGGCTGGACACCGGGGAGCTGTTTTTT
CDR3 protein: CASGMGAGRLDTGELFF
D gene: TRBD2
J gene: TRBJ2-2
clone size: .
V gene: TRBV7-7

CDR3 DNA: TGCGCCAGCAGGTTTACAGGGGCCGGGGAGCTGTTTTTT
CDR3 protein: CASRFTGAGELFF
D gene: TRBD1
J gene: TRBJ2-2
clone size: once
V gene: TRBV5-1

CDR3 DNA: TGTGCCAGCAGCTTAAACGCGCAAGCTAACTATGGCTACACCTTC
CDR3 protein: CASSLNAQANYGYTF
D gene: .
J gene: TRBJ1-2
clone size: once
V gene: TRBV7-3

CDR3 DNA: TGTGCCAGCAGCCAAGATAAGCGGGGGGCCGGACAAGAGACCCAGTACTTC
CDR3 protein: CASSQDKRGAGQETQYF
D gene: TRBD2
J gene: TRBJ2-5
clone size: .
V gene: TRBV14

CDR3 DNA: TGCGCCAGCAGCCAAGAGATCCCCGACAGGGCCAGTTCACCCCTCCACTTT
CDR3 protein: CASSQEIPDRASSPLHF
D gene: TRBD1
J gene: TRBJ1-6
clone size: .
V gene: TRBV4-3

CDR3 DNA: TGTGCCAGCAGTGAGGGGTTCTCCTATGGCTACACCTTC
CDR3 protein: CASSEGFSYGYTF
D gene: .
J gene: TRBJ1-2
clone size: .
V gene: TRBV28

CDR3 DNA: TGTGCCAGCAGTTACCCCCGAACAGGGGGCAGTCAGCCCCAGCATTTT
CDR3 protein: CASSYPRTGGSQPQHF
D gene: TRBD1
J gene: TRBJ1-5
clone size: .
V gene: TRBV6-5

CDR3 DNA: TGCGCCAGCAGCCAAGCCTATAGGGGGGATTACTCTGGAAACACCATATATTTT
CDR3 protein: CASSQAYRGDYSGNTIYF
D gene: .
J gene: TRBJ1-3
clone size: .
V gene: TRBV4-1

CDR3 DNA: TGTGCCAGCAGCCAAGGGACAGGCCCCCCAGATCAGCCCCAGCATTTT
CDR3 protein: CASSQGTGPPDQPQHF
D gene: TRBD1
J gene: TRBJ1-5
clone size: .
V gene: TRBV3-1/TRBV3-2

CDR3 DNA: TGTGCCAGCAGCTTAGACGCCCGAAGCTCCTACGAGCAGTACTTC
CDR3 protein: CASSLDARSSYEQYF
D gene: .
J gene: TRBJ2-7
clone size: .
V gene: TRBV7-9

CDR3 DNA: TGTGCCAGCAGCCGAACTAGCGGGGGGGAGACCCAGTACTTC
CDR3 protein: CASSRTSGGETQYF
D gene: TRBD2
J gene: TRBJ2-5
clone size: once
V gene: TRBV6-2/TRBV6-3

CDR3 DNA: TGTGCCTGGAGTTCAGGGAGCGATCAGCCCCAGCATTTT
CDR3 protein: CAWSSGSDQPQHF
D gene: .
J gene: TRBJ1-5
clone size: .
V gene: TRBV30

CDR3 DNA: TGTGCCAGCAGTCATACTAGCGGGGGCAGCACAGATACGCAGTATTTT
CDR3 protein: CASSHTSGGSTDTQYF
D gene: TRBD2
J gene: TRBJ2-3
clone size: once
V gene: TRBV6-4

CDR3 DNA: TGTGCCTGGAGTGTACGTATCGGGACAGGGAACACTGAAGCTTTCTTT
CDR3 protein: CAWSVRIGTGNTEAFF
D gene: TRBD1
J gene: TRBJ1-1
clone size: .
V gene: TRBV30

CDR3 DNA: TGTGCCAGCAGGGTGACAGGGGACGGATTTGAGCAGTACTTC
CDR3 protein: CASRVTGDGFEQYF
D gene: TRBD1
J gene: TRBJ2-7
clone size: .
V gene: TRBV28

CDR3 DNA: TGTGCCAGCACCACAGGAAGGAACAGCTTGAACACTGAAGCTTTCTTT
CDR3 protein: CASTTGRNSLNTEAFF
D gene: .
J gene: TRBJ1-1
clone size: .
V gene: TRBV9